The T cell receptor beta chain under discussion was sequenced for a study of CD8 T cells in ankylosing spondylitis. Library preparation for TCR beta used quantitative 5'-RACE with molecular barcodes. TCRdb ran MiXCR on the 5' RACE reads and lists one entry per CDR3 protein. The sample lists a few hundred thousand distinct CDR3 sequences, roughly 10% seen once, with 6% to 8.5% in the top ten. This clonotype was counted a few times. The CDR3 is 15 residues long. V trimming: 5 bases; J trimming: 4 bases; junction bases outside the gene matches: 9. The germline CDR1 and CDR2 sequences are DFQATT and SNEGSKA (reference sequence).

This TCR derives from a male donor with ankylosing spondylitis or in good health (not recorded which). Sequencing was carried out using blood, either unsorted or a sorted T cell fraction (not recorded which). V gene TRBV20-1 combines with J gene TRBJ2-2; 8 bases match TRBD1. The CDR3 sequence: CSAPRGTGFTGELFF. The CDR3 nucleotides read TGCAGTGCTCCTCGAGGGACAGGCTTCACCGGGGAGCTGTTTTTT.